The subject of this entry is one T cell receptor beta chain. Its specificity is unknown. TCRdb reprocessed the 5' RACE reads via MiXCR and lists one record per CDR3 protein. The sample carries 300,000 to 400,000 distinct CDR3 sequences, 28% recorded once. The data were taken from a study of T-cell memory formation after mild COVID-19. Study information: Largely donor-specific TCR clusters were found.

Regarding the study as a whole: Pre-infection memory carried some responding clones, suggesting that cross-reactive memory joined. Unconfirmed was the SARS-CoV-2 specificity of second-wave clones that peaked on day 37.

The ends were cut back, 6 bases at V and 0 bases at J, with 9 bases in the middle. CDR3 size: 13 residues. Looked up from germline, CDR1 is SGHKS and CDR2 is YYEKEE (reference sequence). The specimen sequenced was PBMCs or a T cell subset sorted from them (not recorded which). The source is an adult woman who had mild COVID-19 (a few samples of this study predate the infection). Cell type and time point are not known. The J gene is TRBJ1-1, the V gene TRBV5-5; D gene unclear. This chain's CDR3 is CASIRGLNTEAFF. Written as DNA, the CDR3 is TGTGCCAGCATCCGGGGTTTGAACACTGAAGCTTTCTTT.